This TCR beta chain was sequenced for a study of cytomegalovirus exposure and HLA in healthy donors. PCR involved 60 Vbeta and 13 Jbeta primers. Some clones are missing from TCRdb's copy, which holds only in-frame ones; the method was immunoSEQ multiplex PCR. The table records under 300,000 clones, around 86% of them present only once. With 9 bases clipped from V and 4 bases from J, the junction kept 12 bases outside the gene matches. CDR1 and CDR2 (germline): LNHDA, SQIVND (reference sequence). This CDR3 has 15 residues. Sequenced material: PBMCs. This chain links TRBV19 with TRBJ1-2, with TRBD1 identical over 9 bases. The origin of this receptor is a man between 35 and 55 years old in good health and CMV-seropositive. This CDR3 reads CASKPGQGISYGYTF. DNA of the CDR3: TGTGCCAGCAAACCGGGACAGGGAATCTCCTATGGCTACACCTTC.